These 4 T cell receptor beta chains originate from one sample sequenced in a study of human T cells and chemical hapten exposure. TCRdb recomputed calls from the RACE reads with MiXCR, one row per CDR3 protein. This table holds about 80,000 distinct CDR3 sequences, 14% found once. Stated time point: pre-sensitization, week 0. As for treatment: therapeutic diphenylcyclopropenone sensitization with weekly scalp DPC. The input for sequencing was whole blood, taken in connection with sensitization to the hapten diphenylcyclopropenone (DPC). All receptors come from a woman aged 50 to 65 with alopecia areata. Some clones in this sample may be carry-over from other donors' samples.

This clonotype was counted between two and nine times. The chain's CDR3 is CASSLGSTGELFF. The CDR3 bases are TGTGCCAGCAGCTTAGGCAGCACCGGGGAGCTGTTTTTT. V and J are TRBV11-2 and TRBJ2-2; D not certain. The CDR3 loop spans 13 amino acids. Germline assignment: CDR1 SGHAT and CDR2 FQNNGV. V was cut by 1 base and J by 4 bases, with 4 bases left in between. The whole variable domain, remainder taken from reference TRBV11-2 and TRBJ2-2, is EAGVAQSPRYKIIEKRQSVAFWCNPISGHATLYWYQQILGQGPKLLIQFQNNGVVDDSQLPKDRFSAERLKGVDSTLKIQPAKLEDSAVYLCASSLGSTGELFFGEGSRLTVL.

The chain recombines TRBV18 with TRBJ1-2; D remains ambiguous. This CDR3 comprises 15 residues. Germline V gene sequence: CDR1 KGHSH, CDR2 LQKENI. V dropped 3 bases and J dropped 5 bases, with 16 bases sitting between them. CDR3 DNA: TGTGCCAGCTCACCGGTGGAGAGCAAGGGATATGGCTACACCTTC. Residues: CASSPVESKGYGYTF.

This clonotype was seen a few times. J is TRBJ2-1 and V is TRBV2; D assignment may be TRBD1 or TRBD2 (5 bases each). Germline V gene data show CDR1 as SNHLY and CDR2 as FYNNEI. The CDR3 sequence is 18 residues long. CDR3 in DNA: TGTGCAGCTCACGGAAAGGGGCAACGGCTAGCAGGAAACAATGAGCAGTTCTTC. Protein: CAAHGKGQRLAGNNEQFF.

This clonotype was detected ten times or more. The V call is TRBV7-7, the J call TRBJ2-2; possible D gene TRBD1, 6 bases. Deletions cut 1 base from V and 6 bases from J, with 6 bases between. The CDR3 totals 13 residues. Germline-derived CDR1 and CDR2 are SSHAT and FNYEAQ (reference sequence). CDR3 loop: CASSLDRAGELFF. CDR3 coding DNA: TGTGCCAGCAGCTTAGACAGGGCCGGGGAGCTGTTTTTT.